The 20 T cell receptor beta chains given below trace back to one sample, sequenced in a study of blood T cells in healthy people across ages. Using a J-beta primer mix together with a sample-barcoded 5' primer, a second PCR was run for roughly 6 to 12 cycles. TCRdb recomputed calls from the 5' RACE reads with MiXCR, one row per CDR3 protein. Of 1.5 million to 2 million distinct CDR3 sequences detected, about two fifths appear once; the ten largest clones hold 23%. Source material: blood. These TCRs come from a human donor in good health.

This sequence joins TRBV27 and TRBJ1-2; 9 nucleotides line up with TRBD1. Unmatched junction bases numbered 8, after V lost 4 bases and J lost 2 bases. The CDR3 covers 16 residues. Germline CDR1 reads MNHEY; CDR2 reads SMNVEV (reference sequence). Written as DNA, the CDR3 is TGTGCCAGCAGTTGGGCCTTTGGGACAGGGAACTATGGCTACACCTTC. It yields the protein CASSWAFGTGNYGYTF.

This clonotype is a singleton in its sample. This chain links TRBV5-1 with TRBJ1-1; TRBD1 matches at 8 bases. The CDR3 consists of 15 residues. The trim removed 2 bases at V and 5 bases at J, leaving 8 bases unmatched. CDR1 is SGHRS, CDR2 YFSETQ, per germline. CDR3 in amino acids: CASSFSQGAWTEAFF. As DNA, the CDR3 is TGCGCCAGCAGCTTTAGTCAGGGGGCATGGACTGAAGCTTTCTTT.

With respect to this clonotype: Given a much more abundant clone one base away, this may be a read error. This rearrangement joins TRBV12-3 or TRBV12-4 to TRBJ2-5; D may correspond to TRBD1 or TRBD2 (6 bases each). V gave up 5 bases and J gave up 11 bases, with 27 bases separating them. The CDR3 contains 16 residues. The CDR3 DNA follows: TGTGCCAGCAGTCTCGCGGGGTCCCCAGGGGCCTATGAGCAGTACTTC. This codes for CASSLAGSPGAYEQYF.

This clonotype appeared a few times. The chain is built from TRBV9 and TRBJ1-6; D gene uncertain. CDR1 SGDLS and CDR2 YYNGEE come from the germline V gene. Trimming pared 3 bases from V and 13 bases from J, leaving 11 bases between. This CDR3 has 12 residues. The CDR3 nucleotides are TGTGCCAGCAGCGGGGGAGAATCTCCCCTCCACTTT. Translation gives CASSGGESPLHF. Full variable domain (remainder filled in from reference TRBV9 and TRBJ1-6): DSGVTQTPKHLITATGQRVTLRCSPRSGDLSVYWYQQSLDQGLQFLIQYYNGEERAKGNILERFSAQQFPDLHSELNLSSLELGDSALYFCASSGGESPLHFGNGTRLTVT.

V and J are TRBV4-3 and TRBJ1-2; no clear D gene. Germline lookup yields CDR1 LGHNA and CDR2 YSLEER. V shed 6 bases and J shed 8 bases, with 19 bases lying between them. The CDR3 is made up of 14 amino acids. The CDR3 sequence is CASRGTGRLRGYTF. CDR3 coding DNA: TGCGCCAGCAGAGGAACGGGCCGCCTTCGCGGCTACACCTTC.

Of note for this clonotype: A read error may produce the germline difference seen at one junction end. V is TRBV7-2 and J is TRBJ2-5; D may be TRBD2 (5 bases). CDR1 is SGHTA and CDR2 is FQGNSA in the germline V gene. This CDR3 region has 15 residues. CDR3 coding DNA: TGTGCCAGCGGCTTACTCGGCGGACTCCAAGAGACCCAGTACTTC. It yields the protein CASGLLGGLQETQYF.

The chain employs TRBV5-1 and TRBJ2-4, with D uncertain. The J call is in doubt because the DNA end fits TRBJ2-7 better. CDR3 length: 15 residues. CDR1 SGHRS and CDR2 YFSETQ come from the germline V gene. CDR3 sequence (DNA): TGCGCCAGCAGCTTGGGACGTCAGGTTTCAGGCGAGCAGTACTTC. Translating gives CASSLGRQVSGEQYF.

CDR3 amino acids: CASSQSGTGETQYF. The DNA for the CDR3 is TGCGCCAGCAGCCAATCCGGGACAGGAGAGACCCAGTACTTC. This sequence joins TRBV4-1 and TRBJ2-5; 8 positions agree with TRBD1. J gave up 4 bases and V 2 bases, and 3 bases lay outside the gene matches. The CDR3 spans 14 residues. Germline assignment: CDR1 MGHRA and CDR2 YSYEKL.

This clonotype was counted between two and nine times. This CDR3 reads CASRRSPQGAYEQYF. For the CDR3, the DNA is TGCGCCAGTCGCCGTTCCCCACAGGGGGCGTACGAGCAGTACTTC. The chain has TRBV4-1 and TRBJ2-7, with 9 nucleotides matching TRBD1. V was pared by 9 bases and J by 4 bases, with 13 bases of the junction left unmatched. Germline CDR1 and CDR2: MGHRA and YSYEKL. The CDR3 loop spans 15 amino acids.

This clonotype was seen only once. One end of the junction fails to match germline, which may point to a read error. Here the CDR3 reads CATSRWGTGELFF. Written as DNA, the CDR3 is TGTGCCACCAGTAGATGGGGAACCGGCGAGCTGTTTTTT. The chain combines TRBV24-1 with TRBJ2-2; D remains ambiguous. Germline CDR1 reads KGHDR; CDR2 reads SFDVKD. The length of the CDR3 is 13 residues.

The chain combines TRBV20-1 with TRBJ2-7; D may match TRBD1 or TRBD2 (5 bases each). Germline loops: CDR1 DFQATT, CDR2 SNEGSKA (reference sequence). The CDR3 has 13 amino acids. V lost 6 bases to trimming and J lost 0 bases, with 12 bases between them. The CDR3 region has the DNA TGCAGTGCCACCGGGACCACCTCCTACGAGCAGTACTTC. This gives the protein CSATGTTSYEQYF.

The J gene is TRBJ2-7, the V gene TRBV7-9; D possibly uses TRBD1 or TRBD2 (8 bases each). Germline V lookup: CDR1 SEHNR, CDR2 FQNEAQ (reference sequence). The V and J ends lost 5 bases and 5 bases respectively, with 25 bases between them. The CDR3 covers 17 residues. CDR3 nucleotides: TGTGCCAGCAGCCGGGGGGGATCGGACAGGGAGAGAAACGAGCAGTACTTC. This translates into CASSRGGSDRERNEQYF.

The chain recombines TRBV7-2 with TRBJ2-5; D is possibly TRBD1 (6 bases). This CDR3 spans 14 amino acids. Germline V lookup: CDR1 SGHTA, CDR2 FQGNSA. V shed 4 bases and J shed 3 bases, with 12 bases lying between them. The CDR3 sequence: CASSSWNREETQYF. CDR3 nucleotide sequence: TGTGCCAGCAGCTCTTGGAACAGGGAAGAGACCCAGTACTTC.

The CDR3 is CSVGNRFQETQYF. The DNA for the CDR3 is TGCAGCGTCGGAAACAGGTTCCAAGAGACCCAGTACTTC. V is TRBV29-1 and J is TRBJ2-5; D is perhaps TRBD1 (5 bases). The V gene's germline CDR1 is SQVTM and CDR2 ANQGSEA. Deletions cut 6 bases from V and 1 base from J, with 12 bases between. The CDR3 is 13 residues long.

This clonotype was found a few times. The chain links TRBV28 to TRBJ2-4; D is unclear. CDR1 and CDR2 (germline): MDHEN, SYDVKM. This CDR3 is 15 amino acids long. The CDR3 DNA reads TGTGCAACCAAACTCTCGGCCCCGGCCAAAAACATTCAGTACTTC. Translating gives CATKLSAPAKNIQYF. Full variable domain (missing parts from reference TRBV28 and TRBJ2-4): DVKVTQSSRYLVKRTGEKVFLECVQDMDHENMFWYRQDPGLGLRLIYFSYDVKMKEKGDIPEGYSVSREKKERFSLILESASTNQTSMYLCATKLSAPAKNIQYFGAGTRLSVL.

V is TRBV29-1 and J is TRBJ1-2; D might be TRBD1 (5 bases). Trimming shortened V by 0 bases and J by 4 bases, and 12 bases separated the two germline ends. This CDR3 contains 14 residues. Germline CDR1 and CDR2: SQVTM and ANQGSEA. CDR3 DNA sequence: TGCAGCGTTGAAGAGGGGACGGAAACCTATGGCTACACCTTC. It codes for CSVEEGTETYGYTF.

For the CDR3, the DNA is TGTGCCAGCAGCCAAGTAGGAGGAGGGGACTATGGCTACACCTTC. Translating it yields CASSQVGGGDYGYTF. This chain joins TRBV3-1 and TRBJ1-2; D is possibly TRBD1 (5 bases). Germline V CDR1 and CDR2: LGHDT, YNNKEL (reference sequence). There are 15 residues in the CDR3. V was trimmed by 1 base and J by 3 bases, leaving 12 bases between them.

This clonotype was seen only a few times. The rearrangement joins TRBV4-3 to TRBJ2-7; 11 bases are shared with TRBD2. The germline V gene has CDR1 LGHNA and CDR2 YSLEER. J gave up 2 bases and V 2 bases, and 11 bases lay outside the gene matches. CDR3 length equals 18 residues. The CDR3 DNA sequence: TGCGCCAGCAGCCAAAAACTTGGACTAGCGGGTACCCCCTACGAGCAGTACTTC. Encoded protein: CASSQKLGLAGTPYEQYF.

The chain employs TRBV20-1 and TRBJ1-1; D gene ambiguous. V was clipped by 1 base and J by 9 bases, with 18 bases between them. The V gene's germline CDR1 is DFQATT and CDR2 SNEGSKA (reference sequence). CDR3 length: 14 amino acids. The CDR3 DNA reads TGCAGTGCTAGAGTCCTTCAAGAACCTTTAAAAGCTTTCTTT. It codes for CSARVLQEPLKAFF.

The V and J genes are TRBV4-3 and TRBJ2-1; 9 bases map to TRBD2. Germline-derived CDR1 and CDR2 are LGHNA and YSLEER. The CDR3 has 18 residues. V was pared by 1 base and J by 2 bases, with 9 bases of the junction left unmatched. The CDR3, as DNA: TGCGCCAGCAGCCAAGGGGACTTCGGCGGGGGGGCCTACAATGAGCAGTTCTTC. It is translated as CASSQGDFGGGAYNEQFF.